The subject of this entry is one TCR beta chain. Its antigen is as yet unknown. The sample originates from a study of identifying expanded T cells in peripheral blood. General observations from the study: Approximately two-week clone count variance significantly increased as total template count grew. Differentially abundant clones: about 1.2 between replicates, about 15 at around 14 days, less than 25 at four.

Trimming removed 4 bases at V and 5 bases at J, with 9 bases between. CDR3 length: 12 amino acids. The germline V gene encodes CDR1 SGHAT and CDR2 FQNNGV. TCRdb keeps only in-frame clones here, not all; method: immunoSEQ multiplex PCR. The profile shows about 110,000 clones, approximately 90% of them singletons. Collection occurred without any documented infections or immune events in donors. Sequences were obtained from blood. The sequence derives from a person aged 18 to 75 in good health. V and J are TRBV11-2 and TRBJ2-7; D not resolved. The CDR3, as DNA: TGTGCCAGCAGCTGGACCCCAGACGAGCAGTACTTC. This gives the protein CASSWTPDEQYF. The variable domain in full, with the rest retrieved from reference TRBV11-2 and TRBJ2-7, is EAGVAQSPRYKIIEKRQSVAFWCNPISGHATLYWYQQILGQGPKLLIQFQNNGVVDDSQLPKDRFSAERLKGVDSTLKIQPAKLEDSAVYLCASSWTPDEQYFGPGTRLTVT.